This TCR beta chain stems from a study of T cell responses to AZD1222 COVID-19 vaccine. A note on this clone: Its cognate antigen is unknown.

TCRdb's copy holds only in-frame clones and misses some; the assay was immunoSEQ multiplex PCR. The repertoire includes around 140,000 clones, more than 80% of them detected once, and roughly 1.5% sits in the top ten. Findings and caveats of the study: Among vaccine-associated CD4 TCRs, coverage spanned spike, with dominance at 160-218 and 743-854. The donor group comprised mostly white British people and more females; the analysis possibly underestimated clonal diversity.

The input for sequencing was peripheral blood, taken on day 0 of AZD1222 vaccination. This clonotype was obtained from an adult in good health.

DNA of the CDR3: TGTGCCAGCAGTTTTCGAGCGGGTGGCTACACCTTC. Translation gives CASSFRAGGYTF. The chain links TRBV12-3 or TRBV12-4 to TRBJ1-2; D is undetermined. The CDR3 totals 12 residues. V shed 3 bases and J shed 7 bases, with 9 bases lying between them.